This T cell receptor beta chain was sequenced for a study of beta chain features in type 1 diabetes. The CDR3 is 15 residues long. Per germline, CDR1 SNHLY and CDR2 FYNNEI. With 6 bases removed from V and 0 bases from J, the gap between germline ends came to 12 bases. Remarks on this clone: Its antigen is undetermined.

Study-wide findings and caveats: Lower insertion and higher deletion counts appeared at VDJ junctions in type 1 diabetes patients.

The whole isolated RNA underwent reverse transcription, so sequencing captured expressed TCRB transcripts. Sequencing was performed with immunoSEQ multiplex PCR; in TCRdb, only in-frame clones are kept and a portion is missing. The sample records hundreds of thousands of clones, 15% to 18% being singletons. The sequence derives from a young man in good health. Input material: naive CD4+ T cells from blood. The chain employs TRBV2 and TRBJ1-5; D remains ambiguous. The CDR3 bases are TGTGCCAGCAGGGGCCCCCACTATAGCAATCAGCCCCAGCATTTT. Encoded protein: CASRGPHYSNQPQHF. The full variable domain, completed using reference TRBV2 and TRBJ1-5, is EPEVTQTPSHQVTQMGQEVILRCVPISNHLYFYWYRQILGQKVEFLVSFYNNEISEKSEIFDDQFSVERPDGSNFTLKIRSTKLEDSAMYFCASRGPHYSNQPQHFGDGTRLSIL.